This TCR beta chain derives from a study of T cell changes during pregnancy in multiple sclerosis. Sequenced by immunoSEQ multiplex PCR; TCRdb stores in-frame clones only, minus some. Altogether tens of thousands of clones are present, roughly 93% being singletons, with the ten largest covering about 1.4%. The trim removed 2 bases at V and 8 bases at J, leaving 7 bases unmatched. In germline, CDR1 is SGHRS, CDR2 YFSETQ. This CDR3 is 15 amino acids long. The chain employs TRBV5-1 and TRBJ2-1, with 10 bases fitting TRBD2. Sequenced material: peripheral blood, taken in the third trimester of pregnancy. This sequence was found in a female donor in good health, enrolled as a control in a pregnancy study. The CDR3 sequence is CASSLILAGVDEQFF. CDR3 in DNA: TGCGCCAGCAGCTTAATCCTAGCGGGAGTGGATGAGCAGTTCTTC.